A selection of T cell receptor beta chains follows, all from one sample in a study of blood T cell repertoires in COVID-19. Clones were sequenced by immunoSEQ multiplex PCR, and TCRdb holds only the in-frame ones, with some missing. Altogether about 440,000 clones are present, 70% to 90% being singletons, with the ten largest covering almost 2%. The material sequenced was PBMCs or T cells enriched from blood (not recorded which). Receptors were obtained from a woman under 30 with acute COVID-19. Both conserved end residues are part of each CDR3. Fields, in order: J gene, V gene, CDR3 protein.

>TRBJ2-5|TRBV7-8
CASSLFRGRETQYF
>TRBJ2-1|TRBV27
CATMPGDRWTAYNEQFF
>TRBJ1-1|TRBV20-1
CSAIEGHQNTEAFF
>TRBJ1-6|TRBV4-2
CASSPESSYNSPLHF
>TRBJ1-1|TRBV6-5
CASSYGGTEAFF
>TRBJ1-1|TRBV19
CASTAQGAVNTEAFF
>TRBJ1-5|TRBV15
CATSRDQGGNQPQHF
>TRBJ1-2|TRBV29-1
CSVEDVRGINYGYTF
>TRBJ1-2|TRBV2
CASSRTGNYGYTF
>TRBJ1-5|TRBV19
CASSIGTGRLDQPQHF
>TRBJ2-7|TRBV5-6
CASSFSSSLEQYF
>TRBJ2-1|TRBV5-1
CASSLERSGSSYNEQFF
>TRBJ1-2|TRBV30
CAWSVRGGNYGYTF
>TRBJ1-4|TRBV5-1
CASSLVSGGLPNEKLFF
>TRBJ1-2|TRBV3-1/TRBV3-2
CASSHSAGLYGYTF
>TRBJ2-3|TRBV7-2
CASTPAGVDTQYF
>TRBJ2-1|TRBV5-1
CASSSRLADEQFF
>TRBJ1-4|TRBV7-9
CASSSRPSGTRANEKLFF
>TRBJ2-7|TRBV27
CASSPKTNSYEQYF
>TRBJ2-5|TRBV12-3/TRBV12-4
CASSPILETQYF
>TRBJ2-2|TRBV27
CASSFSLNTGELFF
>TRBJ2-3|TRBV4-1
CASSQPRGWTSGVSNFTDTQYF
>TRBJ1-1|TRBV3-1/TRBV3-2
CASSPSTTGMNTEAFF
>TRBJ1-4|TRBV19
CASRGQGRTNEKLFF
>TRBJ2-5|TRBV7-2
CASSLVSAGGGETQYF
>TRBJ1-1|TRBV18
CASNTGEDTEAFF
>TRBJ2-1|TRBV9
CASSVGLAGPDEQFF
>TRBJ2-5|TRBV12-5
CASGLPRQGVGQETQYF
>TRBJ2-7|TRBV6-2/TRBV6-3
CASSTPGVALEQYF
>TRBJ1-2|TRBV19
CASSESGTGYGYTF
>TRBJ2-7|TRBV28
CASNPSGRLNEQYF
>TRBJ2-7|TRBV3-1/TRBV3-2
CASSSGGYEQYF
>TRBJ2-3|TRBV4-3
CASSQVSGTGADTQYF
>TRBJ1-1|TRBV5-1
CASSFNGQGAEAFF
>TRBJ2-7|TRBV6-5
CASRGTVELYEQYF
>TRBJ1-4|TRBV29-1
CSVGLRTGQPQF
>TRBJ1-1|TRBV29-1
CSVDRGINEAFF
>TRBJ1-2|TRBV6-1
CASSDSQGYTF